These 12 T cell receptor beta chains share one sample of origin, sequenced in a study of PD-L1 blockade in urothelial cancer. Documented time point: pretreatment peripheral blood. TCRdb's copy holds only in-frame clones and misses some; the assay was immunoSEQ multiplex PCR. The sample holds approximately 41,000 clones; about 82% are singletons and the top ten take roughly 15%. Material: PBMCs, obtained around atezolizumab (anti-PD-L1) treatment. These receptors originate from a man older than 75 with urothelial cancer.

This clone was counted once. The gene calls are TRBV28 and TRBJ2-2; TRBD1 might be the D (5 bases). The CDR3 extends over 12 amino acids. The V end was cut by 6 bases, the J end by 8 bases, with 10 bases between. In germline, CDR1 is MDHEN, CDR2 SYDVKM. Here the CDR3 reads CASRLGPGELFF. The CDR3, as DNA: TGTGCCAGCAGGCTGGGGCCGGGGGAGCTGTTTTTT.

The V and J genes are TRBV7-8 and TRBJ2-5; 7 positions agree with TRBD2. V shed 5 bases and J 1 base; nucleotides not matched to a gene: 7. Germline CDR1 reads SGHVS; CDR2 reads FQNEAQ. This CDR3 is 15 amino acids long. The CDR3 sequence is CASSPREGPQETQYF. The CDR3 region has the DNA TGTGCCAGCAGCCCAAGGGAGGGCCCCCAAGAGACCCAGTACTTC.

This chain links TRBV6-5 with TRBJ2-7; D not resolved. With 6 bases removed from V and 0 bases from J, the gap between germline ends came to 15 bases. The CDR3 spans 15 residues. Looked up from germline, CDR1 is MNHEY and CDR2 is SVGAGI. CDR3 amino acids: CASSPTLHSSYEQYF. For the CDR3, the DNA is TGTGCCAGCAGCCCAACCCTTCATAGCTCCTACGAGCAGTACTTC.

The chain combines TRBV10-3 with TRBJ2-7; 7 bases match TRBD2. Germline trimming cut 8 bases from V and 0 bases from J; bases unmatched to any gene: 4. The CDR3 length is 13 residues. Germline V lookup: CDR1 ENHRY, CDR2 SYGVKD. The CDR3 nucleotides read TGTGCCATCGGGGACTATAGCTCCTACGAGCAGTACTTC. This encodes CAIGDYSSYEQYF.

The V gene is TRBV6-4, the J gene TRBJ2-1, with D maybe TRBD1 (6 bases). Germline V lookup: CDR1 MRHNA, CDR2 SNTAGT. V lost 5 bases, J lost 4 bases, and 15 bases lay in between. The CDR3 extends over 15 amino acids. The CDR3 nucleotides are TGTGCCAGCAGTCTCCAGCCAGGGGTTTACAATGAGCAGTTCTTC. Its translation is CASSLQPGVYNEQFF.

This rearrangement joins TRBV14 to TRBJ2-1; D perhaps matches TRBD2 (6 bases). Trimming shortened V by 3 bases and J by 3 bases, and 12 bases separated the two germline ends. The CDR3 sequence is 15 residues long. The germline V gene encodes CDR1 SGHDN and CDR2 FVKESK. CDR3 loop: CASSQGTGVYNEQFF. As DNA, the CDR3 is TGTGCCAGCAGCCAGGGGACTGGAGTCTACAATGAGCAGTTCTTC.

The V and J genes are TRBV7-8 and TRBJ2-2; 7 bases line up with TRBD2. Germline assignment: CDR1 SGHVS and CDR2 FQNEAQ. The length of the CDR3 is 18 residues. J was trimmed by 2 bases and V by 2 bases; bases with no gene match: 11. The CDR3 nucleotides are TGTGCCAGCAGCTTAATGTCATTGGCGGGAGTAAACACCGGGGAGCTGTTTTTT. Translating gives CASSLMSLAGVNTGELFF.

The chain has TRBV19 and TRBJ2-1, with 8 positions matching TRBD2. In germline, CDR1 is LNHDA, CDR2 SQIVND (reference sequence). V shed 5 bases, J shed 10 bases, and the junction held 10 bases outside the gene matches. The CDR3 length is 14 residues. The CDR3 DNA follows: TGTGCCAGTAGTGAGACTAGCGCTCCCCGGGAGCAGTTCTTC. The encoded protein is CASSETSAPREQFF.

V is TRBV6-1 and J is TRBJ1-5; no clear D gene. Per the germline V gene, CDR1 is MNHNS and CDR2 is SASEGT. With 7 bases removed from V and 0 bases from J, the gap between germline ends came to 13 bases. The CDR3 is made up of 15 amino acids. In DNA, the CDR3 is TGTGCCAGCATGGAGCACTATTATAGCAATCAGCCCCAGCATTTT. This translates into CASMEHYYSNQPQHF.

This clone has more than one count but fewer than ten. The chain recombines TRBV7-9 with TRBJ1-1, with unresolved D. Germline V gene lookup returns CDR1 SEHNR and CDR2 FQNEAQ (reference sequence). V lost 2 bases, J lost 1 base, and 8 bases lay in between. There are 14 residues in the CDR3. The CDR3 DNA reads TGTGCCAGCAGCTTAACGCCAGAGAACACTGAAGCTTTCTTT. This translates into CASSLTPENTEAFF.

This chain joins TRBV27 and TRBJ2-7; TRBD1 aligns across 9 bases. The CDR3 runs to 17 residues. The junction had 10 bases not matched to a gene; V was cut back by 0 bases and J by 4 bases. Germline V gives CDR1 MNHEY, CDR2 SMNVEV (reference sequence). CDR3 region: CASSLSTPGQGPYEQYF. The DNA of the CDR3 is TGTGCCAGCAGTTTATCTACACCGGGACAGGGTCCGTACGAGCAGTACTTC.

The V gene is TRBV28, the J gene TRBJ2-2; D perhaps matches TRBD1 (7 bases). Trimming cost V 7 bases and J 5 bases, with 14 bases left between them. This CDR3 region has 14 residues. Germline CDR1 is MDHEN and CDR2 is SYDVKM. CDR3 nucleotides: TGTGCCAGCAACCTACAGGGGAGGACCGGGGAGCTGTTTTTT. Protein product: CASNLQGRTGELFF.